This T cell receptor beta chain was retrieved from a study of blood T cell repertoires in COVID-19. Assay: immunoSEQ multiplex PCR; the TCRdb copy retains only in-frame clones and omits some. The sample carries just under 150,000 clones, about 87% recorded once. Germline-derived CDR1 and CDR2 are ENHRY and SYGVKD. This CDR3 has 18 residues. Trimming removed 0 bases at V and 0 bases at J, with 14 bases between. The chain recombines TRBV10-3 with TRBJ1-4; D not certain. Sequenced input: peripheral blood. The clonotype comes from a woman aged 50 to 60 with acute or convalescent COVID-19. In DNA form, the CDR3 reads TGTGCCATCAGTGAGTCGAGGCCCAGCGTTGCAACTAATGAAAAACTGTTTTTT. Translated, it gives CAISESRPSVATNEKLFF.